Below, 5 T cell receptor beta chains from the same sample are listed, as sequenced in a study of regulatory T cells in long-lasting Graves disease. iRepertoire HTBI primers and Arm-PCR of CDR3 regions built TCR beta libraries. One entry per CDR3 protein, called by TCRdb with MiXCR from the multiplex PCR reads. The data contain some 560,000 distinct CDR3 sequences, more than 15% of them singletons. Regarding time point: newly diagnosed GD, antithyroid drugs for less than 3 months. Generation of the TCR library employed RNA extracted from PBMCs. Another study also made use of these data, one on T cells in Graves' hyperthyroidism and ophthalmopathy.

This specimen was peripheral blood mononuclear cells (PBMCs), taken at new diagnosis, from a patient treated with antithyroid drugs. All receptors derive from a middle-aged woman with Graves disease.

This clonotype was counted a few times. The chain has TRBV4-1 and TRBJ1-4; D uncertain. The CDR3 spans 14 residues. Between the trimmed V and J ends, which lost 3 bases and 11 bases, there was a span of 16 bases. Germline V gene data show CDR1 as MGHRA and CDR2 as YSYEKL. The CDR3 loop reads CASSQEIGLGKLFF. As DNA, the CDR3 is TGCGCCAGCAGCCAGGAAATCGGCTTGGGGAAACTGTTTTTT.

In its sample, this clonotype was seen a few times. V and J are TRBV29-1 and TRBJ1-5; no firm D call. The CDR3 runs to 14 residues. The V gene lost 6 bases and the J gene lost 3 bases, with 15 bases spanning the gap. CDR1 and CDR2 from the germline V gene are SQVTM and ANQGSEA. The CDR3 protein is CSVATGRLNQPQHF. The CDR3, as DNA: TGCAGCGTCGCCACTGGCAGGCTCAATCAGCCCCAGCATTTT.

This chain links TRBV3-1 with TRBJ2-3; 9 nucleotides agree with TRBD1. V shed 4 bases and J 6 bases; nucleotides not matched to a gene: 11. Germline V gene lookup returns CDR1 LGHDT and CDR2 YNNKEL (reference sequence). There are 16 residues in the CDR3. The DNA of the CDR3 is TGTGCCAGCAGCCGAGAACCGGGACAGGGAGTTGATACGCAGTATTTT. Encoded protein: CASSREPGQGVDTQYF.

The rearrangement links TRBV6-5 to TRBJ2-5; D ambiguous. The V end was cut by 1 base, the J end by 7 bases, with 10 bases between. Germline CDR1 is MNHEY and CDR2 is SVGAGI. This CDR3 comprises 13 residues. The CDR3 sequence is CASSYLEYGTQYF. The CDR3 DNA is TGTGCCAGCAGTTACTTGGAATACGGGACCCAGTACTTC.

The CDR3 nucleotides read TGTGCCAGCAGCGTAGCGGGGTCCAGGGCAGATACGCAGTATTTT. It translates to CASSVAGSRADTQYF. The rearrangement uses TRBV9 and TRBJ2-3; D possibly matches TRBD1 or TRBD2 (5 bases each). The germline gives CDR1 SGDLS, CDR2 YYNGEE. The ends were cut back, 0 bases at V and 4 bases at J, with 12 bases in the middle. The CDR3 spans 15 residues.